This T cell receptor beta chain was recorded in a study of T cell repertoires in cytomegalovirus infection. Study-level information: Matching HLA type and CMV infection were both indicated by public TCR beta signatures.

TCRdb used MiXCR to reprocess the reads, holding one entry per CDR3 protein. The sample has hundreds of thousands of distinct CDR3 sequences, 20% to 25% seen once. As concerns this clonotype: What it recognizes is unknown.

Germline V gene data show CDR1 as DFQATT and CDR2 as SNEGSKA (reference sequence). The CDR3 has 18 amino acids. V shed 0 bases and J shed 0 bases, with 15 bases lying between them. Study-wide points: Clonotype analysis showed dominance of the ex vivo response by HLA-C-restricted CMV-specific TCR beta clonotypes.

The chain is built from TRBV20-1 and TRBJ2-6, with D possibly being TRBD1 or TRBD2 (5 bases each). The sequenced material came from CD8+ T cells from PBMCs. The TCR was taken from a human donor in good health (CMV status not recorded). Some clones in this sample may be carry-over from other donors' samples. The CDR3 protein is CSARDPRDVFSGANVLTF. The CDR3 nucleotides are TGCAGTGCTAGAGATCCAAGGGACGTATTCTCTGGGGCCAACGTCCTGACTTTC.